The entry below gives a single T cell receptor (beta chain) sequence along with its context. As originally analysed: Nucleated cell number was recorded as an estimate derived from reference gene primer amplification. Repertoires were generated with immunoSEQ multiplex PCR, while TCRdb's copy carries only in-frame clones and drops some. That table furnishes V, J and clone size, whereas the DNA furnished D and trimming. The sample comprises under 250,000 clones, around 92% of which are singletons, and about 1.3% rests with the top ten. This record comes from a study of blood T cell repertoires in COVID-19. Study at large: From the United States, Italy and Spain came samples of acute and convalescent COVID-19.

Trimming took 9 bases from V and 2 from J; bases not matched to a gene: 11. There are 15 residues in the CDR3. From germline, CDR1 is LNHNV and CDR2 YYDKDF (reference sequence). The gene calls are TRBV15 and TRBJ2-3; 7 positions match TRBD2. Material: peripheral blood. The receptor comes from a man aged 30 to 39 with acute or convalescent COVID-19. This chain's CDR3 is CATTSGGLTTDTQYF. The CDR3, as DNA: TGTGCCACTACATCGGGGGGACTGACCACAGATACGCAGTATTTT.